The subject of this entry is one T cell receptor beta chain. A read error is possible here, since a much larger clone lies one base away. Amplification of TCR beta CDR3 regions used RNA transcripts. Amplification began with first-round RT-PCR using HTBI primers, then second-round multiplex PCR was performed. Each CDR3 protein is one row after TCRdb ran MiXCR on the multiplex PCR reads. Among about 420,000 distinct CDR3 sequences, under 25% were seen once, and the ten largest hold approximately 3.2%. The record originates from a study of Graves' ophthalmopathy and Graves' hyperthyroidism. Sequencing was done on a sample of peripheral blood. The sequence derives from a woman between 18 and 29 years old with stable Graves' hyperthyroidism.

The CDR3 here is CSARLQGFYEQYF. The CDR3 DNA sequence: TGCAGTGCTAGACTGCAGGGTTTCTACGAGCAGTACTTC. V gene TRBV20-1 combines with J gene TRBJ2-7, with a possible D match to TRBD1 (5 bases). From germline, CDR1 is DFQATT and CDR2 SNEGSKA (reference sequence). The CDR3 length is 13 residues. The germline V and J ends were trimmed by 2 bases and 3 bases, with 11 bases remaining between them.